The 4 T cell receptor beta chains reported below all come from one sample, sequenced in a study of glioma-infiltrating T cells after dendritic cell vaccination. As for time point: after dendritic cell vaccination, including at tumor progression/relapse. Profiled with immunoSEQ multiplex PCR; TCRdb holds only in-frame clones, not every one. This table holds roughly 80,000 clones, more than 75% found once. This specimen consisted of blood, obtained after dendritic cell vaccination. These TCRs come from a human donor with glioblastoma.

CDR3 in amino acids: CASSLGRATSYNEQFF. The CDR3 DNA sequence: TGCGCCAGCAGCTTGGGCCGAGCGACCTCCTACAATGAGCAGTTCTTC. V usage is TRBV5-1 and J usage is TRBJ2-1, with D unresolved. Germline CDR1 and CDR2: SGHRS and YFSETQ. V lost 0 bases and J 0 bases, leaving 10 bases between the germline ends. CDR3 length equals 16 residues.

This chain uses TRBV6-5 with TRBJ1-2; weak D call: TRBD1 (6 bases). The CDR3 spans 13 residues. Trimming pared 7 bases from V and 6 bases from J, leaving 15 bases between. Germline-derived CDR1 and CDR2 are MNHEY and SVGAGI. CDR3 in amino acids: CASTAQGIDGYTF. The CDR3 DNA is TGTGCCAGCACTGCACAGGGTATTGATGGCTACACCTTC.

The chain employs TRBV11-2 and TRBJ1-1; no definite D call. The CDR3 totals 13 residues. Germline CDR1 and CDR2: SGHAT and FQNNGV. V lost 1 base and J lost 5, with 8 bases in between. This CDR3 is CASSLGLQTEAFF. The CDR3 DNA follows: TGTGCCAGCAGCTTAGGACTCCAGACTGAAGCTTTCTTT.

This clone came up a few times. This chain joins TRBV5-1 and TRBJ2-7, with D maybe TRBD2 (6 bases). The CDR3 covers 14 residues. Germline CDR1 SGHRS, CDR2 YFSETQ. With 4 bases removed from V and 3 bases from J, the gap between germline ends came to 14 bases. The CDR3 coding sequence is TGCGCCAGCAGCCCCTCCCCGGGGGTCTACGAGCAGTACTTC. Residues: CASSPSPGVYEQYF.